This T cell receptor (beta chain) was captured by sequencing in a study of CD8+ T cells in alopecia areata. Stated treatment: oral pan-JAK inhibitor, 5-10 mg twice daily. After isolation, RNA underwent reverse transcription to generate cDNA as the sequencing template. The repertoire was sequenced with immunoSEQ multiplex PCR; TCRdb's copy has only in-frame clones and lacks some. The repertoire holds a few hundred thousand clones, with 60% as singletons. The ends were cut back, 5 bases at V and 8 bases at J, with 21 bases in the middle. The CDR3 has 15 amino acids. Germline loops: CDR1 MNHNY, CDR2 SVGAGI (reference sequence).

The chain links TRBV6-6 to TRBJ1-2, with TRBD1 as a possible D gene (6 bases). This material consisted of CD4+ T cells sorted from blood, taken at approximately week 51, from a patient treated with tofacitinib. The source of this sequence is a human donor with alopecia areata. Here the CDR3 reads CASSLPDSGDGGYTF. The CDR3 DNA follows: TGTGCCAGCAGTCTTCCGGACAGCGGGGATGGAGGCTACACCTTC.